These 20 T cell receptor beta chains share one sample of origin, sequenced in a study of cytomegalovirus exposure and HLA in healthy donors. Both 60 Vbeta primers and 13 Jbeta primers went into the PCR. Assay used: immunoSEQ multiplex PCR; TCRdb lists only in-frame clones, some missing. The sample records 63,000 or so clones, more than 60% being singletons. The sample taken for sequencing was PBMCs. These receptors came from a woman under 40 in good health and CMV-seronegative.

This clone was picked up a small number of times. This chain connects TRBV10-3 to TRBJ1-1, with D possibly TRBD1 on 5 matching bases. Germline CDR1 and CDR2: ENHRY and SYGVKD. This CDR3 is 12 amino acids long. V was pared by 6 bases and J by 3 bases, with 8 bases between. The DNA for the CDR3 is TGTGCCATCAGCCTAGGGGACACTGAAGCTTTCTTT. It is translated as CAISLGDTEAFF.

V is TRBV18 and J is TRBJ1-1, with D tentatively TRBD1 (5 bases). V lost 2 bases, J lost 4 bases, and 11 bases lay in between. This CDR3 contains 14 residues. Germline assignment: CDR1 KGHSH and CDR2 LQKENI. CDR3 loop: CASSPAGVGTEAFF. The CDR3 nucleotides read TGTGCCAGCTCACCAGCGGGGGTCGGCACTGAAGCTTTCTTT.

This chain joins TRBV5-1 and TRBJ1-1, with TRBD1 matching 12 bases. The V segment lost 6 bases and the J segment 5 bases; nucleotides outside the gene matches: 5. Per the germline V gene, CDR1 is SGHRS and CDR2 is YFSETQ. The CDR3 totals 14 residues. Written as DNA, the CDR3 is TGCGCCAGCACCCCGGGACAGGGGGCGACTGAAGCTTTCTTT. Residues: CASTPGQGATEAFF.

The chain joins TRBV7-2 to TRBJ2-3, with D hard to call. Between the trimmed V and J ends, which lost 6 bases and 4 bases, there was a span of 14 bases. The CDR3 contains 14 residues. Germline assignment: CDR1 SGHTA and CDR2 FQGNSA. The CDR3 reads CASRPEWAADTQYF. CDR3 nucleotides: TGTGCCAGCAGGCCGGAATGGGCAGCAGATACGCAGTATTTT.

V gene TRBV5-4 combines with J gene TRBJ1-5, with a possible D match to TRBD1 (6 bases). Deletions cut 2 bases from V and 6 bases from J, with 6 bases between. The CDR3 is made up of 12 amino acids. Germline V CDR1 and CDR2: SGHNT, YYREEE (reference sequence). CDR3 loop: CASSLQGQPQHF. The CDR3, as DNA: TGTGCCAGCAGCTTACAGGGTCAGCCCCAGCATTTT.

V and J are TRBV5-4 and TRBJ2-2; the D gene is possibly TRBD1 (5 bases). Trimming stripped 0 bases from V and 4 bases from J, with 10 bases between. The CDR3 extends over 15 amino acids. Germline V CDR1 and CDR2: SGHNT, YYREEE (reference sequence). In nucleotides, the CDR3 is TGTGCCAGCAGCTTGGCTAGGGGTGGCACCGGGGAGCTGTTTTTT. Translating gives CASSLARGGTGELFF. The entire variable domain, with the rest obtained from reference TRBV5-4 and TRBJ2-2, is as follows: ETGVTQSPTHLIKTRGQQVTLRCSSQSGHNTVSWYQQALGQGPQFIFQYYREEENGRGNFPPRFSGLQFPNYSSELNVNALELDDSALYLCASSLARGGTGELFFGEGSRLTVL.

The chain carries TRBV6-5 and TRBJ1-1, with no clear D. The length of the CDR3 is 14 residues. The germline CDR1 and CDR2 sequences are MNHEY and SVGAGI. The V end was cut by 0 bases, the J end by 3 bases, with 8 bases between. CDR3 nucleotides: TGTGCCAGCAGTTACTCTCCCGGGGACACTGAAGCTTTCTTT. Its protein product is CASSYSPGDTEAFF.

The rearrangement links TRBV14 to TRBJ2-3; possibly TRBD2 for D (6 bases). Deletions cut 2 bases from V and 0 bases from J, with 9 bases between. In germline, CDR1 is SGHDN, CDR2 FVKESK. The CDR3 contains 15 residues. This CDR3 is CASSQSGTSTDTQYF. CDR3 in DNA: TGTGCCAGCAGCCAATCCGGGACTAGCACAGATACGCAGTATTTT.

The chain couples TRBV19 to TRBJ1-5; D is uncertain. This CDR3 spans 13 amino acids. V lost 2 bases, J lost 2 bases, and 4 bases lay in between. The V gene's germline CDR1 is LNHDA and CDR2 SQIVND (reference sequence). CDR3 sequence: CASSITGNQPQHF. The CDR3 DNA sequence: TGTGCCAGTAGTATAACAGGCAATCAGCCCCAGCATTTT.

The rearrangement joins TRBV11-2 to TRBJ1-2; 7 bases fit TRBD1. V shed 4 bases, J shed 4 bases, and the junction held 6 bases outside the gene matches. CDR3 length: 14 residues. The V gene's germline CDR1 is SGHAT and CDR2 FQNNGV. CDR3 nucleotide sequence: TGTGCCAGCAGCTCCTACCGGGACAGCTATGGCTACACCTTC. It specifies CASSSYRDSYGYTF.

The genes are TRBV27 and TRBJ1-2, with D possibly matching TRBD1 (5 bases). This CDR3 region has 16 residues. CDR1 is MNHEY, CDR2 SMNVEV, per germline (reference sequence). Deletions cut 5 bases from V and 1 base from J, with 17 bases between. The CDR3 loop is CASSPLPLTVNYGYTF. The CDR3 DNA sequence: TGTGCCAGCAGTCCTTTACCTCTGACAGTTAACTATGGCTACACCTTC.

The chain employs TRBV7-2 and TRBJ2-1; no definite D call. This CDR3 has 13 amino acids. Trimming left V 5 bases short and J 9 bases short, with 14 bases between. Germline V lookup: CDR1 SGHTA, CDR2 FQGNSA. This chain's CDR3 is CASSLNHGGEQFF. CDR3 DNA sequence: TGTGCCAGCAGCCTCAACCACGGCGGTGAGCAGTTCTTC.

Worth noting for this clone: The junction does not match germline at one end; this may be a read error. The genes are TRBV7-7 and TRBJ2-1; 9 nucleotides agree with TRBD1. The CDR3 totals 15 residues. The germline V gene encodes CDR1 SSHAT and CDR2 FNYEAQ (reference sequence). In DNA, the CDR3 is TGTGCTAGCAGCTTAGGGGGACAGGGAGACAATGAGCAGTTCTTC. It encodes CASSLGGQGDNEQFF. The full variable domain, rest sourced from reference TRBV7-7 and TRBJ2-1, is GAGVSQSPRYKVTKRGQDVTLRCDPISSHATLYWYQQALGQGPEFLTYFNYEAQPDKSGLPSDRFSAERPEGSISTLTIQRTEQRDSAMYRCASSLGGQGDNEQFFGPGTRLTVL.

This clone was counted between two and nine times. The chain joins TRBV27 to TRBJ1-5; 7 nucleotides align to TRBD1. Germline lookup yields CDR1 MNHEY and CDR2 SMNVEV (reference sequence). The junction had 4 bases not matched to a gene; V was cut back by 6 bases and J by 5 bases. This CDR3 region has 13 residues. The CDR3 spells CASRTTGDQPQHF. As DNA, the CDR3 is TGTGCCAGCAGGACTACAGGGGATCAGCCCCAGCATTTT.

This sequence joins TRBV2 and TRBJ1-5; 9 bases are shared with TRBD1. This CDR3 has 15 residues. J was trimmed by 4 bases and V by 6 bases; bases with no gene match: 7. Germline CDR1 SNHLY, CDR2 FYNNEI. CDR3 DNA sequence: TGTGCCAGCAGACGGACAGGGGTGCAGAATCAGCCCCAGCATTTT. This gives the protein CASRRTGVQNQPQHF.

The chain carries TRBV2 and TRBJ2-5; 7 bases align to TRBD1. CDR3 length: 14 residues. V lost 7 bases, J lost 1 base, and 6 bases stayed unmatched. CDR1 SNHLY and CDR2 FYNNEI come from the germline V gene. The CDR3 bases are TGTGCCAGCATTAGGGGGCCACCCCAAGAGACCCAGTACTTC. This translates into CASIRGPPQETQYF.

This chain connects TRBV6-5 to TRBJ2-1; 7 bases line up with TRBD2. After removal of 2 bases from V and 5 bases from J, the junction contained 6 bases not matched to a gene. Germline CDR1 is MNHEY and CDR2 is SVGAGI. CDR3 length: 15 amino acids. This CDR3 is CASSYNLRGNNEQFF. The CDR3 bases are TGTGCCAGCAGTTACAATTTGCGGGGGAACAATGAGCAGTTCTTC.

The V and J genes are TRBV5-6 and TRBJ1-2; the D gene is possibly TRBD1 (5 bases). CDR1 is SGHDT, CDR2 YYEEEE, per germline. There are 17 residues in the CDR3. Trimming removed 3 bases at V and 4 bases at J, with 22 bases between. CDR3 sequence (DNA): TGTGCCAGCAGCTCCTCCAGAGTGCAGGGTGGAAGCTATGGCTACACCTTC. Translated, it gives CASSSSRVQGGSYGYTF.

This clone was picked up a small number of times. The chain links TRBV5-4 to TRBJ2-7; D is unclear. Germline V CDR1 and CDR2: SGHNT, YYREEE (reference sequence). The V gene lost 3 bases and the J gene lost 0 bases, with 7 bases spanning the gap. CDR3 length: 13 amino acids. The CDR3 nucleotides read TGTGCCAGCAGCTCCTATAGCTCCTACGAGCAGTACGTC. It translates to CASSSYSSYEQYV.

The genes are TRBV4-3 and TRBJ1-4; TRBD1 might be the D (5 bases). Trimming took off 1 base at V and 10 bases at J, with 19 bases between the two ends. CDR3 length: 16 residues. Germline V gene sequence: CDR1 LGHNA, CDR2 YSLEER. CDR3 residues: CASSQGGSRDFVKLFF. CDR3 DNA: TGCGCCAGCAGCCAAGGGGGGAGCAGGGACTTCGTAAAACTGTTTTTT.